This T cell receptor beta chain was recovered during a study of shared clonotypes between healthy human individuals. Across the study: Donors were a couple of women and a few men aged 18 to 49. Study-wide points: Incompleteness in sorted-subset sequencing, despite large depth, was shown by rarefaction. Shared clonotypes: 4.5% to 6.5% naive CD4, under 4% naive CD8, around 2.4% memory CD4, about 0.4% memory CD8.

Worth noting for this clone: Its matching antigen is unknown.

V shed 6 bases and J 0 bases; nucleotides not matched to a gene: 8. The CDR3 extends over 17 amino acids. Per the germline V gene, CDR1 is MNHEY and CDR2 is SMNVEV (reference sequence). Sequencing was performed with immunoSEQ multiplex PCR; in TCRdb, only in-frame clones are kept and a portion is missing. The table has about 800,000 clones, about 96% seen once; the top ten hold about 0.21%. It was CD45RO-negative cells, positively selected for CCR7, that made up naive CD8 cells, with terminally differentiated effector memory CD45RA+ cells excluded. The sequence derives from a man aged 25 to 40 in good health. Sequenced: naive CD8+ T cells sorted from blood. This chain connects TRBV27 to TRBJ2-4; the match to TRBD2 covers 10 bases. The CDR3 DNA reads TGTGCCAGCAGGTCTAGCGGGAGCCCCCTAGCCAAAAACATTCAGTACTTC. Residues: CASRSSGSPLAKNIQYF.